This T cell receptor (beta chain) was recorded in a study of molecular identifiers for immune sequencing clone quantification. Points from the study as a whole: Barcode collisions between identical TCR molecules could shrink estimates of highly expanded clone sizes. Even with some 1 million naive cells present, spiked Jurkat TCR RNA from one cell was reportedly detectable.

TCRdb independently ran MiXCR on the PCR reads; one entry per CDR3 protein. This sample carries 20,000 to 25,000 distinct CDR3 sequences, roughly 15% of them seen once, and the ten largest clones take 0.95% to 1%. Concerning this clonotype: Its antigen is currently unknown.

There are 21 residues in the CDR3. The clonotype comes from a human donor in good health. Some libraries in this study had Jurkat cell RNA spiked in. The rearrangement links TRBV21-1 to TRBJ1-5; the D call of TRBD1 is as the table states it, not checked on the DNA. TRBV21-1 is shown as a pseudogene. Specimen: naive CD8+ T cells from blood, with Jurkat cell RNA spiked in. Subset here: FACS-sorted CD8+CD4-CCR7+CD45RA+ naive T cells. CDR3 amino acids: CASSKVRDSGQPRDSNQPQHF. CDR3 DNA sequence: TGTGCCAGCAGCAAAGTTCGAGATTCGGGACAGCCGAGAGATAGCAATCAGCCCCAGCATTTT.